These 17 T cell receptor beta chains share one sample of origin, sequenced in a study of Ad26.COV2.S vaccination and SARS-CoV-2 variants. Described treatment: some 20 received Ad26.COV2.S at low or high dose, single or two shots; roughly five received placebo; per-sample allocation not given. The study sampled participants on day 63 after the first vaccine or placebo injection. Profiling relied on immunoSEQ multiplex PCR, and the TCRdb table lists in-frame clones only, not all of them. Seen here are roughly 320,000 clones, roughly 91% observed once, and the top ten hold more than 3%. The sequencing here drew on peripheral blood, taken in a trial of Ad26.COV2.S vaccine versus placebo. The origin of the receptors is a person aged 18-60 years who received the Ad26.COV2.S COVID-19 vaccine or a placebo.

Comments on this clone: Other DNA variants within this sample encode the same CDR3. This rearrangement joins TRBV7-9 to TRBJ1-1; D unresolved. The V gene lost 5 bases and the J gene lost 4 bases, with 11 bases spanning the gap. Germline CDR1 and CDR2: SEHNR and FQNEAQ (reference sequence). The CDR3 totals 13 residues. This CDR3 reads CASSPRGGTEAFF. The CDR3 nucleotides read TGTGCCAGCAGCCCGCGAGGTGGCACTGAAGCTTTCTTT.

The chain links TRBV4-3 to TRBJ1-2, with D hard to call. CDR1 and CDR2 from the germline V gene are LGHNA and YSLEER. The CDR3 totals 16 residues. V shed 0 bases and J shed 6 bases, with 17 bases lying between them. The CDR3 nucleotides are TGCGCCAGCAGCCAAGATAGTTTCGAAAAGGTCAATGGCTACACCTTC. This sequence encodes CASSQDSFEKVNGYTF.

The V gene is TRBV4-1, the J gene TRBJ2-3, with D possibly matching TRBD2 (6 bases). Germline values: CDR1 MGHRA, CDR2 YSYEKL. V was trimmed by 2 bases and J by 4 bases, leaving 16 bases between them. The CDR3 consists of 16 residues. CDR3 region: CASSQRGSPNADTQYF. CDR3 nucleotide sequence: TGCGCCAGCAGCCAACGGGGGTCTCCCAACGCAGATACGCAGTATTTT.

Regarding this clone: The same CDR3 is also encoded by other DNA sequences in this sample. This rearrangement joins TRBV30 to TRBJ1-2, with D uncertain. The CDR3 loop spans 14 amino acids. V lost 0 bases to trimming and J lost 2 bases, with 10 bases between them. Germline loops: CDR1 GTSNPN, CDR2 SVGIG (reference sequence). CDR3 nucleotide sequence: TGTGCCTGGAGTGTATTGGGCCGGAACTATGGCTACACCTTC. Its protein is CAWSVLGRNYGYTF.

The rearrangement uses TRBV3-1 (or the pseudogene TRBV3-2) and TRBJ1-1; a weak D match, TRBD1 (5 bases). Germline-derived CDR1 and CDR2 are LGHDT and YNNKEL (reference sequence). V was shortened by 6 bases and J by 4 bases, with 18 bases between the two germline ends. The CDR3 extends over 15 amino acids. DNA for the CDR3: TGTGCCAGCAGAGAAGCTGGGGGGTATGGCACTGAAGCTTTCTTT. Amino acids: CASREAGGYGTEAFF.

The chain is built from TRBV6-2 or TRBV6-3 and TRBJ1-1, with 9 bases lining up with TRBD1. V dropped 4 bases and J dropped 10; count of bases not matched to a gene: 4. Per germline, CDR1 MNHEY and CDR2 SVGEGT. The CDR3 consists of 12 residues. CDR3 amino acids: CASSFSTGGAFF. CDR3 DNA: TGTGCCAGCAGTTTCTCGACAGGGGGAGCTTTCTTT.

The rearrangement joins TRBV7-2 to TRBJ1-1; D is perhaps TRBD1 (6 bases). The CDR3 is 12 residues long. The V and J ends lost 4 bases and 5 bases respectively, with 8 bases between them. The germline CDR1 and CDR2 sequences are SGHTA and FQGNSA. CDR3 nucleotides: TGTGCCAGCAGCTCCACAGGGACTGAAGCTTTCTTT. It yields the protein CASSSTGTEAFF.

The gene calls are TRBV7-2 and TRBJ2-5; D not resolved. CDR3 length: 15 amino acids. Germline V gene sequence: CDR1 SGHTA, CDR2 FQGNSA. V was shortened by 1 base and J by 0 bases, with 9 bases between the two germline ends. CDR3 nucleotide sequence: TGTGCCAGCAGCTTAGGGCGGCCGTACCAAGAGACCCAGTACTTC. Translated, it gives CASSLGRPYQETQYF. Supplemented by reference TRBV7-2 and TRBJ2-5, the full variable domain reads GAGVSQSPSNKVTEKGKDVELRCDPISGHTALYWYRQSLGQGLEFLIYFQGNSAPDKSGLPSDRFSAERTGGSVSTLTIQRTQQEDSAVYLCASSLGRPYQETQYFGPGTRLLVL.

The gene calls are TRBV24-1 and TRBJ2-1; 12 bases are shared with TRBD2. In germline, CDR1 is KGHDR, CDR2 SFDVKD. V lost 2 bases to trimming and J lost 8 bases; unmatched junction nucleotides: 9. CDR3 size: 17 residues. CDR3 residues: CATSDSAGLAGPHEQFF. CDR3 in DNA: TGTGCCACCAGTGATTCGGCCGGACTAGCGGGACCCCATGAGCAGTTCTTC.

This clone was seen a single time. Here the CDR3 reads CASSSSGTSSEQYF. As DNA, the CDR3 is TGTGCCAGCAGTTCCTCCGGGACTAGTTCCGAGCAGTACTTC. The rearrangement joins TRBV27 to TRBJ2-7; 8 bases fit TRBD2. CDR3 size: 14 residues. The J segment lost 6 bases and the V segment lost 4 bases, leaving 8 bases of the junction unmatched. Germline V lookup: CDR1 MNHEY, CDR2 SMNVEV (reference sequence).

The rearrangement links TRBV7-9 to TRBJ1-6, with D possibly being TRBD1 (6 bases). The germline gives CDR1 SEHNR, CDR2 FQNEAQ (reference sequence). CDR3 size: 13 residues. Trimming stripped 6 bases from V and 10 bases from J, with 13 bases between. The DNA of the CDR3 is TGTGCCAGCAGACTTGAGGGGGGATCACCCCTCCACTTT. Translated: CASRLEGGSPLHF.

The chain recombines TRBV6-5 with TRBJ2-7; 11 nucleotides match TRBD2. V was pared by 6 bases and J by 7 bases, with 8 bases of the junction left unmatched. This CDR3 has 14 residues. CDR1 is MNHEY and CDR2 is SVGAGI in the germline V gene. DNA of the CDR3: TGTGCCAGCAGACAGTTAGCGGGGGGGCCGGAGCAGTACTTC. The encoded protein is CASRQLAGGPEQYF.

V gene TRBV5-4 combines with J gene TRBJ2-3; D possibly corresponds to TRBD2 (5 bases). Trimming cost V 5 bases and J 1 base, with 14 bases left between them. The CDR3 runs 15 residues. Per the germline V gene, CDR1 is SGHNT and CDR2 is YYREEE (reference sequence). Here the CDR3 DNA reads TGTGCCAGCAGTTACATGTCGGAGGGCACAGATACGCAGTATTTT. Its translation: CASSYMSEGTDTQYF.

The chain is built from TRBV7-9 and TRBJ1-1; possibly TRBD1 for D (5 bases). This CDR3 is 12 amino acids long. CDR1 is SEHNR, CDR2 FQNEAQ, per germline (reference sequence). V lost 8 bases and J 2 bases, leaving 9 bases between the germline ends. This CDR3 is CASGTGNTEAFF. The CDR3 nucleotides are TGTGCCAGCGGAACAGGTAACACTGAAGCTTTCTTT.

The chain employs TRBV11-2 and TRBJ2-1; 7 nucleotides match TRBD2. The CDR3 extends over 15 amino acids. CDR1 and CDR2 (germline): SGHAT, FQNNGV. V lost 1 base and J lost 2; bases outside the gene matches: 2. CDR3 DNA: TGTGCCAGCAGCTTAGGCGGGGGACCCTACAATGAGCAGTTCTTC. It translates to CASSLGGGPYNEQFF.

This chain links TRBV5-1 with TRBJ2-5; D not certain. Germline V CDR1 and CDR2: SGHRS, YFSETQ. Trimming removed 0 bases from V and 2 bases from J, with 11 bases in between. The CDR3 runs 15 residues. Here the CDR3 reads CASSLAAANQETQYF. The CDR3 bases are TGCGCCAGCAGCTTGGCGGCGGCAAATCAAGAGACCCAGTACTTC.

The chain uses TRBV5-1 and TRBJ1-3; D uncertain. This CDR3 spans 14 amino acids. Trimming removed 4 bases at V and 0 bases at J, with 8 bases between. From germline, CDR1 is SGHRS and CDR2 YFSETQ. The CDR3 sequence: CASSPQSSGNTIYF. CDR3 bases: TGCGCCAGCAGCCCGCAAAGCTCTGGAAACACCATATATTTT.